Below, 27 T cell receptor beta chains from the same sample are listed, as sequenced in a study of early T cells in non-severe SARS-CoV-2 infection (dated by TCRdb to the early 2020s). Library method: 5' RACE. Sequencing was carried out with a NextSeq 500. The raw public data were reprocessed by TCRdb itself: fastp quality trimming at Q25, MiXCR clonotype calling, in-frame beta chains only. Entries that share a CDR3 protein sequence are merged under the most common genes and DNA. The sample includes about 37,000 distinct CDR3 sequences, with roughly 5% observed a single time. Under 7% of the sample is in the top ten clones. Sequencing was performed on whole blood, taken at baseline. The source of these receptors is an adult who was a healthcare worker with PCR-confirmed SARS-CoV-2 infection or an uninfected control (not recorded which).

The V call is TRBV7-9, the J call TRBJ1-6, with 8 bases aligning to TRBD1. Germline CDR1 reads SEHNR; CDR2 reads FQNEAQ (reference sequence). Trimming took 5 bases from V and 9 from J; bases not matched to a gene: 3. This CDR3 contains 13 residues. The CDR3 DNA reads TGTGCCAGCAGCGCGACAGGGGCTTCACCCCTCCACTTT. It is translated as CASSATGASPLHF.

This clonotype was seen ten or more times. The rearrangement joins TRBV20-1 to TRBJ2-5; 8 bases match TRBD2. CDR1 and CDR2 from the germline V gene are DFQATT and SNEGSKA (reference sequence). V trimming: 0 bases; J trimming: 2 bases; junction bases outside the gene matches: 5. The CDR3 is 15 residues long. CDR3 coding DNA: TGCAGTGCTAGAGATGCAAGACTAGCGCAAGAGACCCAGTACTTC. Its protein product is CSARDARLAQETQYF.

This clonotype was detected many times. This rearrangement joins TRBV29-1 to TRBJ2-1; D not certain. This CDR3 region has 13 residues. Per germline, CDR1 SQVTM and CDR2 ANQGSEA. Trimming cost V 3 bases and J 2 bases, with 8 bases left between them. The CDR3 DNA follows: TGCAGCGTTGAGCCTAGAACCTACAATGAGCAGTTCTTC. This gives the protein CSVEPRTYNEQFF.

The chain links TRBV19 to TRBJ1-2; 7 positions match TRBD1. This CDR3 region has 14 residues. The germline V gene has CDR1 LNHDA and CDR2 SQIVND (reference sequence). V lost 10 bases, J lost 1 base, and 9 bases stayed unmatched. CDR3 sequence: CATGTAYNNYGYTF. In DNA, the CDR3 is TGTGCCACAGGGACAGCTTACAATAACTATGGCTACACCTTC.

This clonotype was seen only a few times. The chain recombines TRBV27 with TRBJ1-2, with D possibly matching TRBD1 (6 bases). There are 15 residues in the CDR3. Between the trimmed V and J ends, which lost 7 bases and 2 bases, there was a span of 17 bases. Germline CDR1 and CDR2: MNHEY and SMNVEV (reference sequence). The CDR3 nucleotides are TGTGCCAGCAAACATCAGGGGCTTGGAAACTATGGCTACACCTTC. Amino acids: CASKHQGLGNYGYTF.

In its sample, this clonotype was seen many times. The CDR3 region is CASGMVDTQYF. The CDR3 nucleotides read TGTGCAAGCGGGATGGTTGATACGCAGTATTTT. The rearrangement links TRBV6-6 to TRBJ2-3, with 7 bases that match TRBD2. This CDR3 comprises 11 residues. Germline V gives CDR1 MNHNY, CDR2 SVGAGI (reference sequence).

This clonotype occurred many times. The genes are TRBV15 and TRBJ1-1; weak D call: TRBD1 (5 bases). Germline V gene sequence: CDR1 LNHNV, CDR2 YYDKDF (reference sequence). The CDR3 length is 14 residues. V was pared by 3 bases and J by 7 bases, with 15 bases between. The CDR3 nucleotides are TGTGCCACCAGCAGCACCGGGGGGAGGATTGAAGCTTTCTTT. Protein: CATSSTGGRIEAFF.

This clonotype appeared a few times. CDR3 DNA sequence: TGTGCCAGCAGTTCGGGTAGCGGGAGGTACGAGCAGTACGTC. It yields the protein CASSSGSGRYEQYV. V usage is TRBV6-2 or TRBV6-3 and J usage is TRBJ2-7; TRBD2 matches at 10 bases. This CDR3 comprises 14 residues. Germline CDR1 is MNHEY and CDR2 is SVGEGT. After removal of 4 bases from V and 4 bases from J, the junction contained 4 bases not matched to a gene.

The table lists this clonotype with many counts. The chain uses TRBV18 and TRBJ1-5, with TRBD1 identical over 7 bases. V lost 3 bases, J lost 3 bases, and 8 bases stayed unmatched. Per the germline V gene, CDR1 is KGHSH and CDR2 is LQKENI. The CDR3 spans 16 residues. CDR3 protein: CASSPSTGNSNQPQHF. As DNA, the CDR3 is TGTGCCAGCTCACCCTCGACAGGGAATTCCAATCAGCCCCAGCATTTT. The full variable domain, completed using reference TRBV18 and TRBJ1-5, is NAGVMQNPRHLVRRRGQEARLRCSPMKGHSHVYWYRQLPEEGLKFMVYLQKENIIDESGMPKERFSAEFPKEGPSILRIQQVVRGDSAAYFCASSPSTGNSNQPQHFGDGTRLSIL.

This clonotype showed up many times. The V call is TRBV7-2, the J call TRBJ1-2; weak D call: TRBD1 (5 bases). The CDR3 spans 15 residues. Germline CDR1 and CDR2: SGHTA and FQGNSA. V dropped 6 bases and J dropped 3 bases, with 17 bases sitting between them. The CDR3 loop reads CASSPDSGTDYGYTF. CDR3 nucleotide sequence: TGTGCCAGCAGTCCTGATTCCGGGACCGACTATGGCTACACCTTC.

The sample holds many counts of this clonotype. The chain joins TRBV7-2 to TRBJ2-7, with 11 bases identical to TRBD2. V lost 5 bases and J lost 0; bases outside the gene matches: 3. The germline V gene encodes CDR1 SGHTA and CDR2 FQGNSA. This CDR3 spans 15 amino acids. The CDR3 spells CASSAGTSGSYEQYF. The CDR3 nucleotides read TGTGCCAGCAGCGCCGGGACTAGCGGCTCCTACGAGCAGTACTTC.

This clonotype was found a few times. V and J are TRBV20-1 and TRBJ1-6, with 7 bases identical to TRBD1. The germline CDR1 and CDR2 sequences are DFQATT and SNEGSKA (reference sequence). J lost 7 bases, V lost 3 bases, and 6 bases had no gene match. This CDR3 contains 14 residues. DNA for the CDR3: TGCAGTGCTAGGGACAGCAGGGGGAATTCACCCCTCCACTTT. Its translation is CSARDSRGNSPLHF.

This clonotype appeared many times. J is TRBJ1-2 and V is TRBV9; 7 nucleotides align to TRBD1. The CDR3 sequence is 14 residues long. The ends lost 5 bases at V and 2 bases at J; junction bases unmatched: 6. Germline values: CDR1 SGDLS, CDR2 YYNGEE. This CDR3 reads CASSVSQGNYGYTF. CDR3 DNA sequence: TGTGCCAGCAGTGTATCACAGGGGAACTATGGCTACACCTTC.

This clonotype was picked up many times. CDR3 residues: CAIPFLRDRVKSGANVLTF. DNA of the CDR3: TGTGCCATCCCCTTTTTACGGGACAGGGTTAAGAGCGGGGCCAACGTCCTGACTTTC. The V and J genes are TRBV7-9 and TRBJ2-6; 9 nucleotides match TRBD1. Per germline, CDR1 SEHNR and CDR2 FQNEAQ (reference sequence). With 10 bases clipped from V and 4 bases from J, the junction kept 20 bases outside the gene matches. The CDR3 has 19 amino acids.

This clonotype was seen a handful of times. CDR3 in amino acids: CSAPFGMWSGTSTDTQYF. CDR3 nucleotides: TGCAGTGCCCCCTTTGGTATGTGGAGCGGCACTAGCACAGATACGCAGTATTTT. The V gene is TRBV20-1, the J gene TRBJ2-3, with D maybe TRBD2 (5 bases). Trimming stripped 6 bases from V and 0 bases from J, with 25 bases between. CDR3 length equals 18 residues. Germline V CDR1 and CDR2: DFQATT, SNEGSKA (reference sequence).

CDR3 sequence: CATATGLETQYF. The DNA for the CDR3 is TGTGCCACCGCGACAGGGCTTGAGACCCAGTACTTC. The chain couples TRBV7-6 to TRBJ2-5, with 7 bases lining up with TRBD1. The CDR3 contains 12 residues. V gave up 10 bases and J gave up 5 bases; unmatched junction bases: 7. The germline V gene has CDR1 SGHVS and CDR2 FNYEAQ.

This clonotype was counted a few times. V gene TRBV5-6 combines with J gene TRBJ2-1; D is possibly TRBD1 or TRBD2 (5 bases each). V gave up 2 bases and J gave up 12 bases, with 12 bases separating them. Germline V CDR1 and CDR2: SGHDT, YYEEEE. The CDR3 has 12 amino acids. The CDR3, as DNA: TGTGCCAGCAGCTTCCGGGGCCTCCGGCAGTTCTTC. Translating it yields CASSFRGLRQFF.

Relative to its sample, this clonotype is medium-sized. This chain links TRBV30 with TRBJ2-3; D is possibly TRBD1 or TRBD2 (6 bases each). CDR1 is GTSNPN, CDR2 SVGIG, per germline (reference sequence). V lost 4 bases and J 0 bases, leaving 11 bases between the germline ends. This CDR3 spans 14 amino acids. This CDR3 is CAWTRGLSTDTQYF. In DNA, the CDR3 is TGTGCCTGGACTCGGGGGCTAAGCACAGATACGCAGTATTTT.

This clonotype was counted many times. The chain joins TRBV28 to TRBJ2-1; possibly TRBD2 for D (5 bases). Germline V lookup: CDR1 MDHEN, CDR2 SYDVKM. V gave up 6 bases and J gave up 12 bases, with 30 bases separating them. This CDR3 comprises 17 residues. CDR3: CASSDTRPGLSGGVQFF. In DNA, the CDR3 is TGTGCCAGCAGCGATACTCGCCCCGGACTGTCTGGAGGTGTGCAGTTCTTC.

This clonotype was detected only a few times. The chain employs TRBV29-1 and TRBJ1-2; D remains ambiguous. V was pared by 3 bases and J by 5 bases, with 7 bases between. In germline, CDR1 is SQVTM, CDR2 ANQGSEA. The CDR3 spans 11 residues. The CDR3 nucleotides read TGCAGCGTTGATGGAGGGTATGGCTACACCTTC. Its protein product is CSVDGGYGYTF.

This clonotype occurred many times. V usage is TRBV20-1 and J usage is TRBJ2-5; TRBD1 matches 10 bases. Germline CDR1 reads DFQATT; CDR2 reads SNEGSKA (reference sequence). The V segment lost 0 bases and the J segment 0 bases; nucleotides outside the gene matches: 4. This CDR3 spans 16 amino acids. DNA of the CDR3: TGCAGTGCTAGAGAAGTGGGACAGGGGTACCAAGAGACCCAGTACTTC. Translation: CSAREVGQGYQETQYF.

This clonotype was seen at least ten times. The chain is built from TRBV11-3 and TRBJ2-1, with 10 nucleotides matching TRBD2. This CDR3 spans 18 amino acids. The germline V gene has CDR1 SGHNT and CDR2 YENEEA. V was pared by 5 bases and J by 7 bases, with 17 bases of the junction left unmatched. CDR3 sequence reads: CASSPTISGRIIWNEQFF. CDR3 in DNA: TGTGCCAGCAGCCCGACCATTAGCGGGAGGATAATTTGGAATGAGCAGTTCTTC.

The table lists this clonotype with many counts. The V gene is TRBV11-2, the J gene TRBJ2-5; 10 bases line up with TRBD2. With V trimmed by 5 bases and J by 1 base, 4 bases remained unmatched. Looked up from germline, CDR1 is SGHAT and CDR2 is FQNNGV. The CDR3 is made up of 15 amino acids. The CDR3: CASSTWTSGQETQYF. The CDR3 region has the DNA TGTGCCAGCAGCACCTGGACTAGCGGCCAAGAGACCCAGTACTTC.

This clonotype has a count of ten or more. V is TRBV29-1 and J is TRBJ2-5, with D perhaps matching TRBD1 (5 bases). This CDR3 contains 13 residues. Trimming stripped 8 bases from V and 5 bases from J, with 18 bases between. In germline, CDR1 is SQVTM, CDR2 ANQGSEA. The CDR3, as DNA: TGCAGCACAGACGTCAGGGAAAGGGAGACCCAGTACTTC. It codes for CSTDVRERETQYF.

This clonotype was detected many times. The chain links TRBV20-1 to TRBJ2-1; possibly TRBD2 for D (6 bases). Germline-derived CDR1 and CDR2 are DFQATT and SNEGSKA (reference sequence). V was clipped by 5 bases and J by 8 bases, with 19 bases between them. This CDR3 contains 14 residues. DNA of the CDR3: TGCAGTGCTGACGCAGGGCCGAGGGACTATGAGCAGTTCTTC. Residues: CSADAGPRDYEQFF.

This clonotype was observed a handful of times. The chain recombines TRBV9 with TRBJ2-1, with D perhaps matching TRBD2 (7 bases). The CDR3 has 15 residues. Germline values: CDR1 SGDLS, CDR2 YYNGEE. V lost 0 bases and J 6 bases, leaving 13 bases between the germline ends. CDR3 bases: TGTGCCAGCAGCGTAGGCGCGGGGGCCCCCAATGAGCAGTTCTTC. Translation gives CASSVGAGAPNEQFF. Filled out from reference TRBV9 and TRBJ2-1, the complete variable domain reads DSGVTQTPKHLITATGQRVTLRCSPRSGDLSVYWYQQSLDQGLQFLIQYYNGEERAKGNILERFSAQQFPDLHSELNLSSLELGDSALYFCASSVGAGAPNEQFFGPGTRLTVL.

This clonotype was seen repeatedly, ten times or more. This rearrangement joins TRBV3-1 to TRBJ2-4, with 7 bases aligning to TRBD1. V gave up 2 bases and J gave up 1 base; unmatched junction bases: 2. This CDR3 contains 15 residues. Germline CDR1 LGHDT, CDR2 YNNKEL (reference sequence). CDR3 in DNA: TGTGCCAGCAGCCAAAAGGGGGCTGCCAAAAACATTCAGTACTTC. Its protein is CASSQKGAAKNIQYF.